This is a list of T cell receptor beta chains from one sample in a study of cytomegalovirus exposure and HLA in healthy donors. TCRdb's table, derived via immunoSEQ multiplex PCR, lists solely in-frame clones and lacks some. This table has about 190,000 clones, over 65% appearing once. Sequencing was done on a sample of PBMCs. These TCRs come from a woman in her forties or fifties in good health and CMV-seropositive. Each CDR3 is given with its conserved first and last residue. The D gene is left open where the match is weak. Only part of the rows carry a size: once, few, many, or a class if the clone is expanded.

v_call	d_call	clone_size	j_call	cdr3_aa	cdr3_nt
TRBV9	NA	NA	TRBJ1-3	CASTPGMASGNTIYF	TGTGCCAGCACTCCAGGGATGGCCTCTGGAAACACCATATATTTT
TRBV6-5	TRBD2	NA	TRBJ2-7	CASILAGGSYEQYF	TGTGCCAGCATTTTAGCGGGGGGATCCTACGAGCAGTACTTC
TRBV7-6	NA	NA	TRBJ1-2	CASSLGSAGNF	TGTGCCAGCAGCTTAGGATCAGCAGGAAACTTC
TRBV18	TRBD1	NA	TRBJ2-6	CASSPRQGAKNGANVLTF	TGTGCCAGCTCCCCTCGACAGGGGGCGAAGAATGGGGCCAACGTCCTGACTTTC
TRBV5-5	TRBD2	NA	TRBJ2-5	CASSLFGSRGVDRETQYF	TGTGCCAGCAGCTTGTTTGGATCGCGGGGGGTTGACCGGGAGACCCAGTACTTC
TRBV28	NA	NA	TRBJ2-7	CASSAGPGQDEQYF	TGTGCCAGCAGTGCGGGCCCTGGGCAGGACGAGCAGTACTTC
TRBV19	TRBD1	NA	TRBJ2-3	CASKLTGGRTDTQYF	TGTGCCAGTAAGTTAACAGGGGGCCGCACAGATACGCAGTATTTT
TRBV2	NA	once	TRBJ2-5	CASSARGETQYF	TGTGCCAGCAGTGCTAGGGGAGAGACCCAGTACTTC
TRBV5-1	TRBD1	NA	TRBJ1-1	CASSLEGTGLAFF	TGCGCCAGCAGCTTGGAGGGGACAGGGCTCGCTTTCTTT
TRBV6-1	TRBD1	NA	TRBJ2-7	CASSVRDSRYEQYF	TGTGCCAGCAGTGTACGGGACAGCCGATACGAGCAGTACTTC
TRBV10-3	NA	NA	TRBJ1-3	CAHRSASGAGNTIYF	TGTGCCCATCGATCTGCGTCCGGGGCTGGAAACACCATATATTTT
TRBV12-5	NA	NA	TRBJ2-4	CASGLSMGLAKNIQYF	TGTGCTAGTGGTCTATCCATGGGGCTAGCCAAAAACATTCAGTACTTC
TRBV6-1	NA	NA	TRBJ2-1	CASSTRGSYNEQFF	TGTGCCAGCAGCACCAGGGGTTCCTACAATGAGCAGTTCTTC
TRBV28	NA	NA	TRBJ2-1	CASRLTDYNEQFF	TGTGCCAGCAGGTTAACAGACTACAATGAGCAGTTCTTC
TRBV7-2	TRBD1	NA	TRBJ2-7	CASSPDRVLEQYF	TGTGCCAGCAGCCCAGACAGGGTTCTCGAGCAGTACTTC
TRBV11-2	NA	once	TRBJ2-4	CASREGRGGNIQYF	TGTGCCAGCAGAGAAGGTCGAGGGGGAAACATTCAGTACTTC
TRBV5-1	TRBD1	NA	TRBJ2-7	CASSLLGQGNYEQYF	TGCGCCAGCAGCTTGTTGGGACAGGGAAACTACGAGCAGTACTTC
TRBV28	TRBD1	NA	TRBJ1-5	CASSFLGTEGQPQHF	TGTGCCAGCAGTTTCCTCGGGACAGAAGGACAGCCCCAGCATTTT
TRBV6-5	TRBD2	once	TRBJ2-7	CASSLGSGGSYEQYF	TGTGCCAGCAGTTTAGGAAGCGGGGGCTCCTACGAGCAGTACTTC
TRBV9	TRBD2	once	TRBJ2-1	CASSGREAGYNEQFF	TGTGCCAGCAGCGGAAGGGAAGCGGGGTACAATGAGCAGTTCTTC
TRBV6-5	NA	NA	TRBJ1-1	CASSKGGVNTEAFF	TGTGCCAGCAGCAAAGGGGGGGTGAACACTGAAGCTTTCTTT
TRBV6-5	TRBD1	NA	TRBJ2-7	CASRTGGEAYEQYF	TGTGCCAGCAGGACAGGGGGCGAGGCCTACGAGCAGTACTTC
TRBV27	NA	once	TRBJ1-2	CASRDRGALTYGYTF	TGTGCCAGCAGGGACCGGGGGGCGCTTACGTATGGCTACACCTTC
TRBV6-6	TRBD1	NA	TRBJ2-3	CASTPGQGKDTQYF	TGTGCCAGCACTCCGGGACAGGGGAAAGATACGCAGTATTTT
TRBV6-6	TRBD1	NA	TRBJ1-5	CASTERTGRNQPQHF	TGTGCCAGCACCGAGAGGACAGGGAGGAATCAGCCCCAGCATTTT
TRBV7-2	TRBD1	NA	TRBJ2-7	CASSLITGATYEQYF	TGTGCCAGCAGCTTGATAACAGGGGCTACCTACGAGCAGTACTTC
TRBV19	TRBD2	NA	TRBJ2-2	CASSIGLAGLRPGELFF	TGTGCCAGTAGTATAGGACTAGCGGGGCTCCGCCCCGGGGAGCTGTTTTTT
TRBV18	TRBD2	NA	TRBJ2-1	CASSPLAGGENEQFF	TGTGCCAGCTCACCACTAGCGGGGGGTGAGAATGAGCAGTTCTTC
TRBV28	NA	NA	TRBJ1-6	CASSSGGSPLHF	TGTGCCAGCAGTTCGGGGGGCTCACCCCTCCACTTT
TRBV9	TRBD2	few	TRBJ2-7	CASSYEGLAGSEQYF	TGTGCCAGCAGTTACGAGGGACTAGCGGGGTCCGAGCAGTACTTC
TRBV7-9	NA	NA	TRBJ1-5	CASSASGGEPQHF	TGTGCCAGCAGCGCATCCGGGGGAGAGCCCCAGCATTTT
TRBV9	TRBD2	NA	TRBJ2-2	CASSVTSENTGELFF	TGTGCCAGCAGCGTGACTAGCGAGAACACCGGGGAGCTGTTTTTT
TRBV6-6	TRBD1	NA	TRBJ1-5	CASRQGANQPQHF	TGTGCCAGCAGACAGGGGGCCAATCAGCCCCAGCATTTT
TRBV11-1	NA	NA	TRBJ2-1	CASSPTGEQFF	TGTGCCAGCAGCCCTACAGGGGAGCAGTTCTTC
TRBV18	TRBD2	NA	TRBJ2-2	CASSPPGLAGSPGTGELFF	TGTGCCAGCTCACCTCCTGGACTAGCGGGGAGCCCGGGCACCGGGGAGCTGTTTTTT
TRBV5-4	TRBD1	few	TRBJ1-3	CASSVDGPQGAGNTIYF	TGTGCCAGCAGCGTAGACGGTCCACAGGGGGCTGGAAACACCATATATTTT
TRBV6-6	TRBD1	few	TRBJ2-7	CASRRQGSYEQYF	TGTGCCAGCAGACGACAGGGGAGTTACGAGCAGTACTTC
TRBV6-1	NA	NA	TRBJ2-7	CASRGGPRPCEQYF	TGTGCCAGCAGGGGAGGTCCCCGACCCTGCGAGCAGTACTTC
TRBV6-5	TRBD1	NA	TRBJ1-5	CASKDRSYSNQPQHF	TGTGCCAGTAAGGACAGGAGTTATAGCAATCAGCCCCAGCATTTT
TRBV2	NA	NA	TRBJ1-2	CASSGPGGYTF	TGTGCCAGCAGTGGGCCTGGTGGCTACACCTTC
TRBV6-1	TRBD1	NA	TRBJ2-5	CASTGQGGETQYF	TGTGCCAGCACCGGACAGGGCGGTGAGACCCAGTACTTC
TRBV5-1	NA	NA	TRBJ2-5	CASSLGNLAGSTETQYF	TGCGCCAGCAGCTTGGGGAATCTCGCAGGGTCGACAGAGACCCAGTACTTC
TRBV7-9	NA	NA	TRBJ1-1	CASSFLTEAFF	TGTGCCAGCAGCTTTTTAACTGAAGCTTTCTTT
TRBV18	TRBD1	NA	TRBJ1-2	CASSPGTGGLGYTF	TGTGCCAGCTCACCAGGGACAGGGGGCCTTGGCTACACCTTC
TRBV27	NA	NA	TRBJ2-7	CASSSDISYEQYF	TGTGCCAGCAGTTCGGACATCTCTTACGAGCAGTACTTC